Sequencing of this TCR beta chain was carried out in a study of early T cells in non-severe SARS-CoV-2 infection (dated by TCRdb to the early 2020s). Regarding the complete study: Because TCR sequencing was done on bulk RNA from unsorted whole blood, the alpha and beta chains could not be paired.

The table lists this clonotype with many counts. What antigen it recognizes has not been identified. Per-base quality was not reported, and no clone a single base away is much larger than it. Study-level results and caveats: VDJdb matching was skewed toward anti-spike CD8 responses, so virus-specific expansions were likely underestimated and private and CD4 specificities were missed.

The germline V gene supplies CDR1 SQVTM and CDR2 ANQGSEA. Counted from cysteine to phenylalanine, this CDR3 has 14 amino acids. Only the CDR3 DNA stays, 42 bases, in frame from base 1. The junction shows trimming of 1 base on V and 0 bases on J, plus 7 bases between the germline ends. Libraries were built with 5' RACE. The sample was run on a NextSeq 500. The TCR library protocol attached unique molecular identifiers to individual cDNA molecules to correct for sequencing error and PCR bias. Both TCR alpha and beta chains were sequenced, and tight co-correlation was observed between alpha and beta sequence abundances in each sample. In the authors' own workflow: Decombinator V4 was used to perform V gene, J gene and CDR3 annotation of TCR sequences. Expanded TCRs were defined as changing significantly between any two time points under a Poisson model with p below 0.0001. TCR abundances were normalised to the total number of TCRs sequenced per sample and were expressed as counts per million. MAIT TCRs were defined by TRAV1-2 paired with TRAJ12, TRAJ20 or TRAJ33, and iNKT TCRs by TRAV10 paired with TRAJ18. VDJdb, accessed 1 November 2021, was searched for CMV, EBV and SARS-CoV-2 annotated TCRs, excluding TCRs annotated for multiple antigens. TCRdb reworked the public reads: Q25 trimming with fastp, MiXCR clone assembly, productive beta chains retained. Duplicate CDR3 protein sequences are folded into a single record with the most common DNA and genes. For this entry, the V and J calls and clone size follow TCRdb and not the study's own pipeline. Here the sample has 40,000 or so distinct CDR3 sequences; 11% occur a single time. 20% to 25% of the sample lies in the top ten.

Set within a cohort of healthcare workers in London, UK, this nested case-control study involved weekly PCR testing of nasopharyngeal swabs along with blood sampling. Healthcare workers were recruited between 23 and 31 March 2020, during the week of the UK lockdown, and were followed weekly for up to about 15 weeks. The chain couples TRBV29-1 to TRBJ2-1, with the D gene call left open. Sequencing was performed on whole blood. This TCR was recovered from an adult who was a healthcare worker with PCR-confirmed SARS-CoV-2 infection or an uninfected control (not recorded which). The CDR3: CSVEGSSSYNEQFF. The nucleotide sequence reads TGCAGCGTTGAAGGTTCGAGCTCCTACAATGAGCAGTTCTTC.